This paragraph reports one T cell receptor beta chain. The record originates from a study of blood T cell repertoires in COVID-19. The wider study: The United States, Italy and Spain were the sources of the acute and convalescent COVID-19 samples. Sources were T cells, B-cell-depleted T cells, or PBMCs; the material itself was cDNA or gDNA.

Per the authors' pipeline: Estimated nucleated cell counts came from reference gene primer amplification. Profiling relied on immunoSEQ multiplex PCR, and the TCRdb table lists in-frame clones only, not all of them. The V and J calls and clone size come from that table; D and trimming were worked out from the DNA. The table lists over 40,000 clones, over 80% of them singletons. This CDR3 region has 16 residues. Losses at the gene ends were 0 bases for V and 3 bases for J; bases not matched to a gene: 8. Germline values: CDR1 LGHNT, CDR2 FRNRAP. The sample taken for sequencing was peripheral blood. The chain is built from TRBV12-5 and TRBJ2-7; 7 positions match TRBD2. The receptor comes from a man in his sixties with active COVID-19. CDR3 nucleotide sequence: TGTGCTAGTGGTTTGGTACTCGAGGGGACTATCTACGAGCAGTACTTC. This gives the protein CASGLVLEGTIYEQYF.